The clone carrying this T cell receptor (beta chain) was seen only once. In the PCR, 60 Vbeta and 13 Jbeta primers were used. Sequencing was performed with immunoSEQ multiplex PCR; in TCRdb, only in-frame clones are kept and a portion is missing. Among over 75,000 clones, roughly four fifths were seen once, and the ten largest hold roughly 5.5%. The data belong to a study of cytomegalovirus exposure and HLA in healthy donors. Healthy bone marrow donors made up the cohort. V lost 1 base, J lost 5 bases, and 15 bases lay in between. Germline CDR1 reads SGHVS; CDR2 reads FQNEAQ. CDR3 length: 15 residues. The chain joins TRBV7-8 to TRBJ2-7, with no clear D. Sample: PBMCs. The receptor was isolated from a woman in her late teens or twenties in good health and CMV-seropositive. DNA of the CDR3: TGTGCCAGCAGCTTAGTCGGCCGAGCGAGCCACGAGCAGTACTTC. Translated, it gives CASSLVGRASHEQYF. The full variable domain, rest sourced from reference TRBV7-8 and TRBJ2-7, is GAGVSQSPRYKVAKRGQDVALRCDPISGHVSLFWYQQALGQGPEFLTYFQNEAQLDKSGLPSDRFFAERPEGSVSTLKIQRTQQEDSAVYLCASSLVGRASHEQYFGPGTRLTVT.